Listed below are T cell receptor beta chains from one sample, sequenced in a study of shared clonotypes between healthy human individuals. Using immunoSEQ multiplex PCR, the repertoire was profiled, and TCRdb retains in-frame clones only, with some absent. This table has about 2 million clones, about 95% appearing once. The sequencing input was naive CD8+ T cells sorted from blood. The receptor set was obtained from a man between 18 and 29 years old in good health. Each CDR3 is given with its conserved first and last residue. A D gene is named only where the DNA matches it firmly. Expanded clones are given a class, and other clones once, few, many or no size at all.

abundance: .
v_gene: TRBV5-4
j_gene: TRBJ1-6
d_gene: TRBD1
CDR3aa: CASSDGQGAGSPLHF
CDR3nt: TGTGCCAGCAGCGACGGACAGGGGGCGGGTTCACCCCTCCACTTT

abundance: .
v_gene: TRBV27
j_gene: TRBJ2-7
d_gene: TRBD2
CDR3aa: CASSPSSGSRSYEQYF
CDR3nt: TGTGCCAGCAGTCCGTCTAGCGGGAGTCGGTCCTACGAGCAGTACTTC

abundance: .
v_gene: TRBV11-2
j_gene: TRBJ1-5
d_gene: TRBD1
CDR3aa: CASSLDVQGAQPQHF
CDR3nt: TGTGCCAGCAGCTTAGATGTACAGGGGGCTCAGCCCCAGCATTTT

abundance: .
v_gene: TRBV6-6
j_gene: TRBJ1-5
d_gene: TRBD1
CDR3aa: CASSYSQGMRQPQHF
CDR3nt: TGTGCCAGCAGTTACTCACAGGGGATGAGGCAGCCCCAGCATTTT

abundance: .
v_gene: TRBV4-1
j_gene: TRBJ2-7
d_gene: .
CDR3aa: CASSQARNYEQYF
CDR3nt: TGCGCCAGCAGCCAAGCCCGTAATTACGAGCAGTACTTC

abundance: .
v_gene: TRBV6-1
j_gene: TRBJ2-2
d_gene: .
CDR3aa: CASSSWGTGELFF
CDR3nt: TGTGCCAGCAGCAGTTGGGGCACCGGGGAGCTGTTTTTT

abundance: .
v_gene: TRBV5-1
j_gene: TRBJ2-7
d_gene: .
CDR3aa: CASSLGSPPGSYEQYF
CDR3nt: TGCGCCAGCAGCCTCGGTAGTCCGCCTGGGAGCTACGAGCAGTACTTC

abundance: .
v_gene: TRBV19
j_gene: TRBJ1-1
d_gene: .
CDR3aa: CASSLIGGPEAFF
CDR3nt: TGTGCCAGTAGTCTAATCGGGGGTCCTGAAGCTTTCTTT

abundance: .
v_gene: TRBV9
j_gene: TRBJ2-7
d_gene: .
CDR3aa: CASSPSSYEQYF
CDR3nt: TGTGCCAGCAGCCCCTCCTCCTACGAGCAGTACTTC

abundance: .
v_gene: TRBV28
j_gene: TRBJ2-7
d_gene: TRBD2
CDR3aa: CASSFASGSYEQYF
CDR3nt: TGTGCCAGCAGTTTTGCTAGCGGCTCCTACGAGCAGTACTTC

abundance: .
v_gene: TRBV7-9
j_gene: TRBJ1-1
d_gene: .
CDR3aa: CASSPPVGGRENTEAFF
CDR3nt: TGTGCCAGCAGCCCTCCCGTGGGGGGGCGAGAGAACACTGAAGCTTTCTTT

abundance: .
v_gene: TRBV5-6
j_gene: TRBJ2-7
d_gene: .
CDR3aa: CASSLGASLSSYEQYF
CDR3nt: TGTGCCAGCAGCTTGGGAGCGTCCCTGAGCTCCTACGAGCAGTACTTC

abundance: .
v_gene: TRBV2
j_gene: TRBJ2-7
d_gene: .
CDR3aa: CASIEGDISYEQYF
CDR3nt: TGTGCCAGCATCGAGGGGGACATCTCCTACGAGCAGTACTTC

abundance: .
v_gene: TRBV10-1
j_gene: TRBJ2-3
d_gene: .
CDR3aa: CASSDGNWAQYF
CDR3nt: TGCGCCAGCAGTGACGGGAATTGGGCGCAGTATTTT

abundance: .
v_gene: TRBV7-9
j_gene: TRBJ2-1
d_gene: TRBD1
CDR3aa: CASSHGQGPYNEQFF
CDR3nt: TGTGCCAGCAGCCATGGACAGGGGCCCTACAATGAGCAGTTCTTC

abundance: .
v_gene: TRBV2
j_gene: TRBJ2-7
d_gene: TRBD1
CDR3aa: CASRTGSHEQYF
CDR3nt: TGTGCCAGCCGGACAGGGTCCCACGAGCAGTACTTC

abundance: .
v_gene: TRBV19
j_gene: TRBJ2-7
d_gene: TRBD1
CDR3aa: CASSSPGQGNYEQYF
CDR3nt: TGTGCCAGTAGTTCCCCGGGACAGGGAAACTACGAGCAGTACTTC

abundance: .
v_gene: TRBV9
j_gene: TRBJ2-7
d_gene: TRBD2
CDR3aa: CASSSGTSPTYEQYF
CDR3nt: TGTGCCAGCAGCTCCGGGACTAGCCCAACCTACGAGCAGTACTTC

abundance: .
v_gene: TRBV5-6
j_gene: TRBJ1-1
d_gene: .
CDR3aa: CASSLSGGTEAFF
CDR3nt: TGTGCCAGCAGCTTGTCCGGGGGCACTGAAGCTTTCTTT

abundance: .
v_gene: TRBV30
j_gene: TRBJ1-6
d_gene: TRBD1
CDR3aa: CAWSHGTEHSPLHF
CDR3nt: TGTGCCTGGAGCCACGGGACAGAACATTCACCCCTCCACTTT

abundance: .
v_gene: TRBV7-9
j_gene: TRBJ1-4
d_gene: .
CDR3aa: CASSSTGTNEKLFF
CDR3nt: TGTGCCAGCAGCTCCACAGGGACTAATGAAAAACTGTTTTTT

abundance: .
v_gene: TRBV9
j_gene: TRBJ2-3
d_gene: TRBD2
CDR3aa: CASSDNSLAGVYDTQYF
CDR3nt: TGTGCCAGCAGCGACAACTCACTAGCGGGAGTTTACGATACGCAGTATTTT

abundance: .
v_gene: TRBV27
j_gene: TRBJ2-1
d_gene: TRBD2
CDR3aa: CASSLGGGANEQFF
CDR3nt: TGTGCCAGCAGTTTAGGCGGGGGGGCCAATGAGCAGTTCTTC

abundance: .
v_gene: TRBV11-2
j_gene: TRBJ2-5
d_gene: .
CDR3aa: CASSLDSVPFQTQYF
CDR3nt: TGTGCCAGCAGCTTAGATTCGGTACCATTCCAGACCCAGTACTTC

abundance: once
v_gene: TRBV7-3
j_gene: TRBJ2-7
d_gene: TRBD1
CDR3aa: CASSLLRGQEQYF
CDR3nt: TGTGCCAGCAGCTTATTAAGGGGGCAGGAGCAGTACTTC

abundance: .
v_gene: TRBV2
j_gene: TRBJ2-7
d_gene: TRBD1
CDR3aa: CASTSIGTGLHEQYF
CDR3nt: TGTGCCAGCACCTCCATCGGGACAGGGTTGCACGAGCAGTACTTC

abundance: .
v_gene: TRBV4-1
j_gene: TRBJ2-3
d_gene: .
CDR3aa: CASSLGTGPSTDTQYF
CDR3nt: TGCGCCAGCAGCCTGGGAACAGGGCCAAGCACAGATACGCAGTATTTT

abundance: .
v_gene: TRBV25-1
j_gene: TRBJ1-1
d_gene: .
CDR3aa: CASSEGRVKAFF
CDR3nt: TGTGCCAGCAGTGAAGGCAGGGTGAAAGCTTTCTTT

abundance: .
v_gene: TRBV9
j_gene: TRBJ2-7
d_gene: TRBD1
CDR3aa: CASSEGTGLSYEQYF
CDR3nt: TGTGCCAGCAGCGAGGGGACAGGACTTTCCTACGAGCAGTACTTC

abundance: once
v_gene: TRBV7-9
j_gene: TRBJ2-7
d_gene: TRBD1
CDR3aa: CASSPGQYEQYF
CDR3nt: TGTGCCAGCAGCCCGGGACAGTACGAGCAGTACTTC

abundance: .
v_gene: TRBV9
j_gene: TRBJ2-1
d_gene: .
CDR3aa: CASSSEGAVEQFF
CDR3nt: TGTGCCAGCAGCTCCGAAGGGGCAGTTGAGCAGTTCTTC

abundance: .
v_gene: TRBV29-1
j_gene: TRBJ2-3
d_gene: .
CDR3aa: CSSRDNTDTQYF
CDR3nt: TGCAGCAGCCGGGACAACACAGATACGCAGTATTTT